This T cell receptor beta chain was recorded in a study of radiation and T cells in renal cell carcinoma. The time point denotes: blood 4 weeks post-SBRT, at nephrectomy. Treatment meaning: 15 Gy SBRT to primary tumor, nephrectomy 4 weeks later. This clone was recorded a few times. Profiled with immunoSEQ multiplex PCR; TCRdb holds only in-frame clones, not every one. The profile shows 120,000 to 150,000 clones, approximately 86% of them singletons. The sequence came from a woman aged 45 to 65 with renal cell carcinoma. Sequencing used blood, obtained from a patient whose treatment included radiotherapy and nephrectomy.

CDR3 amino acids: CASRTGAGSNQPQHF. The DNA for the CDR3 is TGTGCCAGCAGGACAGGGGCAGGGAGCAATCAGCCCCAGCATTTT. V and J are TRBV28 and TRBJ1-5; 8 bases align to TRBD1. Germline CDR1 MDHEN, CDR2 SYDVKM. The length of the CDR3 is 15 residues. The junction had 5 bases not matched to a gene; V was cut back by 6 bases and J by 1 base.